This T cell receptor (beta chain) originates from a study of blood T cell repertoires in COVID-19. About the study: Sites in the United States, Italy and Spain provided acute and convalescent COVID-19 samples. T cells, B-cell-depleted T cells, or PBMCs supplied cDNA or gDNA.

In the original workflow: It was from reference gene primer amplification that nucleated cell counts were estimated. Method: immunoSEQ multiplex PCR; TCRdb's copy keeps in-frame clones and lacks some. V and J calls and clone size are as listed in that table; D and trimming were resolved from the DNA. The sample records roughly 140,000 clones, 70% to 85% being singletons. Germline V CDR1 and CDR2: KGHSH, LQKENI. There are 14 residues in the CDR3. Trimming stripped 1 base from V and 8 bases from J, with 12 bases between. This receptor was obtained from a human donor in a cohort sampled during active COVID-19. The chain carries TRBV18 and TRBJ2-1; possibly TRBD1 for D (6 bases). Sequenced: peripheral blood. CDR3 in DNA: TGTGCCAGCTCACCACGGCCAGGGGTCGATGAGCAGTTCTTC. This codes for CASSPRPGVDEQFF.